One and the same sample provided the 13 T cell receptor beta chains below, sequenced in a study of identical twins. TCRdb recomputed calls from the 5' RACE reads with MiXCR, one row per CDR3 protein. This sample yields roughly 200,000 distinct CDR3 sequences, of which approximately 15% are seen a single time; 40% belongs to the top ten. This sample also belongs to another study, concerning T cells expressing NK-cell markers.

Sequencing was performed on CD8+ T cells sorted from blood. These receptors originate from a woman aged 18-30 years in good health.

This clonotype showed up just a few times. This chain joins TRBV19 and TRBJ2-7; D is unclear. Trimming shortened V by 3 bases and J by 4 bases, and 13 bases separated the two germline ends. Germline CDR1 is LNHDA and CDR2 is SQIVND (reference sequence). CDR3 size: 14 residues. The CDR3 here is CASSIGQFNYEQYF. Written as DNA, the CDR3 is TGTGCCAGTAGTATTGGGCAGTTCAATTACGAGCAGTACTTC.

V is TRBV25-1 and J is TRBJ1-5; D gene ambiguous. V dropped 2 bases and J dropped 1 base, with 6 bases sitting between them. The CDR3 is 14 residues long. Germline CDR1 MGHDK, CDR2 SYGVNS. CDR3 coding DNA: TGTGCCAGCAGTGAAGCCAGCAGCAATCAGCCCCAGCATTTT. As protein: CASSEASSNQPQHF.

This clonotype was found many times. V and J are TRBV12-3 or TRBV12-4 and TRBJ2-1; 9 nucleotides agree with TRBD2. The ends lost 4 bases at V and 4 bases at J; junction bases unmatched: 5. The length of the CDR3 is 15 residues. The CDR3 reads CASSSTSGFYNEQFF. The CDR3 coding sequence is TGTGCCAGCAGTTCGACTAGCGGTTTTTACAATGAGCAGTTCTTC.

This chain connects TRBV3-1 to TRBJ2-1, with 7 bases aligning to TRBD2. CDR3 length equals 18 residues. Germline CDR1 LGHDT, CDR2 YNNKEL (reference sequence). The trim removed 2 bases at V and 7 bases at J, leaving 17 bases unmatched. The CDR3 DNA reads TGTGCCAGCAGCCAAACCCCCCTCCTAGCGGTTACGAGGAATGAGCAGTTCTTC. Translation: CASSQTPLLAVTRNEQFF.

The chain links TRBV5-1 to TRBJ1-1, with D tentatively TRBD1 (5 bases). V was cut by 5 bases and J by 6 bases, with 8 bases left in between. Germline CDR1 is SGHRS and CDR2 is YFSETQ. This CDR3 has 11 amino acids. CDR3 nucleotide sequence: TGCGCCAGCAGGGGAGGGGCTGAAGCTTTCTTT. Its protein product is CASRGGAEAFF.

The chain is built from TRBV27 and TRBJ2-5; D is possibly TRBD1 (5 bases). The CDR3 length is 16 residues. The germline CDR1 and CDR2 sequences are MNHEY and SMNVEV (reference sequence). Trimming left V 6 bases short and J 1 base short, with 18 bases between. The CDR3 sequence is CASSSPSITGQETQYF. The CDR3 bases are TGTGCCAGCAGCTCCCCAAGCATTACAGGCCAAGAGACCCAGTACTTC.

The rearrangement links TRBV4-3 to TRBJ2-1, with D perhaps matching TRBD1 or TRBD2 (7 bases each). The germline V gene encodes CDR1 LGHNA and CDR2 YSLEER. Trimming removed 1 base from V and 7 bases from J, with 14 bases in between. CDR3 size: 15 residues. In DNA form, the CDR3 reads TGCGCCAGCAGCCAAGGACTAGCCAGGGGGAATGAGCAGTTCTTC. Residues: CASSQGLARGNEQFF.

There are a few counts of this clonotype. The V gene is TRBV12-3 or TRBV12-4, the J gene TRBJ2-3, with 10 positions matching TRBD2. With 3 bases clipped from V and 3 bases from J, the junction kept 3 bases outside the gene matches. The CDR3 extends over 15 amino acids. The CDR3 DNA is TGTGCCAGCAGTTTCGGACTAGCGGCGACAGATACGCAGTATTTT. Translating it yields CASSFGLAATDTQYF.

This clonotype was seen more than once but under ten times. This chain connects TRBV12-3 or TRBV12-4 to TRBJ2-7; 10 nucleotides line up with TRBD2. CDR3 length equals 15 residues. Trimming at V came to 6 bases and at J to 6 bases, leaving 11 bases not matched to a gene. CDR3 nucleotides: TGTGCCAGCAGCCCTATAGCGGGAGGAGCTTTCGAGCAGTACTTC. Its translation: CASSPIAGGAFEQYF.

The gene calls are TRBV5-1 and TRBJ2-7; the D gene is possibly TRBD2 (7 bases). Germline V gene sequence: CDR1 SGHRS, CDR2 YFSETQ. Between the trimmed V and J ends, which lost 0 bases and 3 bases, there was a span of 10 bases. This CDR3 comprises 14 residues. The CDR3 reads CASSLERGHYEQYF. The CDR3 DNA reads TGCGCCAGCAGCTTGGAGCGGGGACACTACGAGCAGTACTTC.

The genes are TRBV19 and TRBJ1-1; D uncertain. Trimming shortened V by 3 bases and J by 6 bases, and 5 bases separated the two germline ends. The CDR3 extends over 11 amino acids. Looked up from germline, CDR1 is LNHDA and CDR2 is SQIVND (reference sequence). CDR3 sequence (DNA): TGTGCCAGTAGTATGGGTTCTGAAGCTTTCTTT. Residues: CASSMGSEAFF.

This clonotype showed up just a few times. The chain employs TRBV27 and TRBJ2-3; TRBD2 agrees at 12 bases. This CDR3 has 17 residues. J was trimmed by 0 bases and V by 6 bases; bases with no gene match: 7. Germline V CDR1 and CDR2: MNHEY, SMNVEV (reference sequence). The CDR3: CASSRLLAGGSTDTQYF. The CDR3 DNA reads TGTGCCAGCAGCCGCCTCCTAGCGGGGGGGAGCACAGATACGCAGTATTTT.

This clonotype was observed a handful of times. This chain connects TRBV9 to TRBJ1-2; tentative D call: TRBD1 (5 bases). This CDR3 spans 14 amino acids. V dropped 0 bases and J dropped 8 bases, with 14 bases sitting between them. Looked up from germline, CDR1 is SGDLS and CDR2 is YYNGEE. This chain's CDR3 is CASSVGSGSDGYTF. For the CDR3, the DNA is TGTGCCAGCAGCGTAGGTTCAGGGTCCGACGGCTACACCTTC.